Following are 18 T cell receptor beta chains from one sample sequenced in a study of T cell responses to AZD1222 COVID-19 vaccine. TCRdb's copy holds only in-frame clones and misses some; the assay was immunoSEQ multiplex PCR. The sample shows around 190,000 clones, 85% to 95% of them seen only once. The sample consisted of peripheral blood, taken on day 0 of AZD1222 vaccination. The receptor source for this set is an adult in good health.

The gene calls are TRBV28 and TRBJ2-6, with D perhaps TRBD1 (6 bases). The CDR3 extends over 16 amino acids. V lost 6 bases and J 9 bases, leaving 21 bases between the germline ends. Per the germline V gene, CDR1 is MDHEN and CDR2 is SYDVKM. The chain's CDR3 is CASRPEGRQADNVLTF. As DNA, the CDR3 is TGTGCCAGCAGACCTGAAGGCCGACAGGCGGACAACGTCCTGACTTTC.

The chain has TRBV7-3 and TRBJ2-1; weak D call: TRBD2 (6 bases). The CDR3 is made up of 15 amino acids. With 5 bases removed from V and 9 bases from J, the gap between germline ends came to 20 bases. CDR1 SGHTA and CDR2 FQGTGA come from the germline V gene. For the CDR3, the DNA is TGTGCCAGCAGCCTACTGGGTCGGGAGAGCGGTGAGCAGTTCTTC. Its translation is CASSLLGRESGEQFF.

This clone has just one count. The V gene is TRBV19, the J gene TRBJ2-1; D perhaps matches TRBD2 (6 bases). Trimming pared 1 base from V and 3 bases from J, leaving 13 bases between. This CDR3 contains 16 residues. Germline CDR1 is LNHDA and CDR2 is SQIVND (reference sequence). CDR3 sequence reads: CASSIGSGPIYNEQFF. In nucleotides, the CDR3 is TGTGCCAGTAGTATAGGTAGCGGACCCATCTACAATGAGCAGTTCTTC.

The V gene is TRBV11-2, the J gene TRBJ1-2; tentatively, D is TRBD1 (6 bases). The CDR3 has 15 amino acids. The ends were cut back, 5 bases at V and 2 bases at J, with 15 bases in the middle. Germline loops: CDR1 SGHAT, CDR2 FQNNGV. CDR3 in amino acids: CASSVMGGLNYGYTF. The CDR3 region has the DNA TGTGCCAGCAGCGTGATGGGGGGCTTAAACTATGGCTACACCTTC. Variable domain in full (rest from reference TRBV11-2 and TRBJ1-2): EAGVAQSPRYKIIEKRQSVAFWCNPISGHATLYWYQQILGQGPKLLIQFQNNGVVDDSQLPKDRFSAERLKGVDSTLKIQPAKLEDSAVYLCASSVMGGLNYGYTFGSGTRLTVV.

The CDR3 nucleotides are TGTGCCTGGTACAAAGGGGGCCGAAACACTGAAGCTTTCTTT. Protein product: CAWYKGGRNTEAFF. The chain carries TRBV30 and TRBJ1-1; TRBD1 agrees at 7 bases. Germline V gene sequence: CDR1 GTSNPN, CDR2 SVGIG (reference sequence). The CDR3 has 14 residues. V shed 5 bases and J 2 bases; nucleotides not matched to a gene: 8.

The count of this clone is one. V and J are TRBV28 and TRBJ2-3, with D perhaps matching TRBD1 or TRBD2 (5 bases each). V lost 3 bases, J lost 0 bases, and 10 bases lay in between. Looked up from germline, CDR1 is MDHEN and CDR2 is SYDVKM. This CDR3 contains 15 residues. The CDR3 protein is CASSFGDVSTDTQYF. CDR3 sequence (DNA): TGTGCCAGCAGTTTTGGGGACGTGAGCACAGATACGCAGTATTTT.

The V gene is TRBV15, the J gene TRBJ2-5; no firm D call. The CDR3 totals 13 residues. Germline values: CDR1 LNHNV, CDR2 YYDKDF (reference sequence). V was shortened by 2 bases and J by 7 bases, with 11 bases between the two germline ends. CDR3 loop: CATSRQQPGTQYF. The CDR3 nucleotides are TGTGCCACCAGCAGACAGCAGCCGGGGACCCAGTACTTC.

As concerns this clone: Additional DNA sequences in this sample encode the identical CDR3. The gene calls are TRBV3-1 (or the pseudogene TRBV3-2) and TRBJ1-5; D is perhaps TRBD1 (5 bases). V was cut by 8 bases and J by 0 bases, with 5 bases left in between. The CDR3 has 12 residues. Germline CDR1 LGHDT, CDR2 YNNKEL (reference sequence). The CDR3 reads CASGGSNQPQHF. In DNA form, the CDR3 reads TGTGCCAGCGGGGGTAGCAATCAGCCCCAGCATTTT.

This rearrangement joins TRBV9 to TRBJ1-5; D is uncertain. V was pared by 0 bases and J by 7 bases, with 14 bases between. The CDR3 runs to 15 residues. Germline CDR1 reads SGDLS; CDR2 reads YYNGEE. CDR3 nucleotides: TGTGCCAGCAGCGTAGGTATTGGGGTGGGGCAGCCCCAGCATTTT. Amino acids: CASSVGIGVGQPQHF.

The genes are TRBV3-1 (or the pseudogene TRBV3-2) and TRBJ1-1; tentative D call: TRBD1 (5 bases). Germline loops: CDR1 LGHDT, CDR2 YNNKEL (reference sequence). The V and J ends lost 5 bases and 4 bases respectively, with 11 bases between them. This CDR3 has 13 residues. Written as DNA, the CDR3 is TGTGCCAGCAGCGCAGGGCGCAGCACTGAAGCTTTCTTT. Protein product: CASSAGRSTEAFF.

This clone was observed a handful of times. The rearrangement links TRBV18 to TRBJ2-7; possibly TRBD1 for D (5 bases). V was trimmed by 0 bases and J by 7 bases, leaving 16 bases between them. The CDR3 runs 15 residues. The V gene's germline CDR1 is KGHSH and CDR2 LQKENI. CDR3 sequence reads: CASSPPGQGLWEQYF. The DNA for the CDR3 is TGTGCCAGCTCACCACCGGGCCAGGGCTTGTGGGAGCAGTACTTC.

This chain links TRBV19 with TRBJ1-4; D possibly corresponds to TRBD1 (5 bases). V lost 6 bases to trimming and J lost 7 bases, with 9 bases between them. The CDR3 totals 12 residues. The germline V gene encodes CDR1 LNHDA and CDR2 SQIVND (reference sequence). The CDR3 protein is CASSRDFEKLFF. For the CDR3, the DNA is TGTGCCAGTAGCAGGGACTTTGAAAAACTGTTTTTT.

The rearrangement joins TRBV7-8 to TRBJ1-4; tentatively, D is TRBD1 (5 bases). The CDR3 consists of 15 residues. Trimming removed 8 bases from V and 3 bases from J, with 16 bases in between. Germline assignment: CDR1 SGHVS and CDR2 FQNEAQ. CDR3: CASGPSGDANEKLFF. CDR3 in DNA: TGTGCCAGCGGCCCTTCGGGGGACGCTAATGAAAAACTGTTTTTT.

The DNA for the CDR3 is TGTGCCAGCAGCTTAAATGGGGGAGAGACCCAGTACTTC. Protein sequence: CASSLNGGETQYF. The rearrangement joins TRBV11-1 to TRBJ2-5; D may match TRBD1 or TRBD2 (5 bases each). V was shortened by 2 bases and J by 4 bases, with 8 bases between the two germline ends. The CDR3 spans 13 residues. From germline, CDR1 is SGHAT and CDR2 FQDESV (reference sequence). The full variable domain, its missing parts supplied by reference TRBV11-1 and TRBJ2-5, is EAEVAQSPRYKITEKSQAVAFWCDPISGHATLYWYRQILGQGPELLVQFQDESVVDDSQLPKDRFSAERLKGVDSTLKIQPAELGDSAMYLCASSLNGGETQYFGPGTRLLVL.

The V gene is TRBV6-5, the J gene TRBJ2-7, with unresolved D. The CDR3 has 13 amino acids. Trimming cost V 7 bases and J 0 bases, with 10 bases left between them. CDR1 is MNHEY and CDR2 is SVGAGI in the germline V gene. The CDR3 loop reads CASTEWASYEQYF. CDR3 in DNA: TGTGCCAGCACGGAGTGGGCCTCCTACGAGCAGTACTTC.

The chain recombines TRBV19 with TRBJ1-3; TRBD1 agrees at 11 bases. Germline CDR1 and CDR2: LNHDA and SQIVND (reference sequence). V shed 6 bases and J 8 bases; nucleotides not matched to a gene: 9. The CDR3 has 15 amino acids. The CDR3 loop reads CASRSRDRGVDTIYF. CDR3 nucleotide sequence: TGTGCCAGTAGGAGCCGGGACAGGGGGGTGGACACCATATATTTT.

The J gene is TRBJ1-3, the V gene TRBV18, with 7 bases aligning to TRBD1. The CDR3 covers 18 residues. J lost 0 bases, V lost 0 bases, and 8 bases had no gene match. Germline V CDR1 and CDR2: KGHSH, LQKENI. CDR3 sequence: CASSPPGQFIHSGNTIYF. CDR3 DNA sequence: TGTGCCAGCTCACCACCGGGACAGTTTATCCACTCTGGAAACACCATATATTTT.

V is TRBV28 and J is TRBJ2-3, with TRBD2 matching 10 bases. Germline V gives CDR1 MDHEN, CDR2 SYDVKM. The CDR3 runs to 16 residues. V gave up 8 bases and J gave up 3 bases; unmatched junction bases: 11. The CDR3 sequence is CASAHEPSGGTDTQYF. As DNA, the CDR3 is TGTGCCAGCGCGCACGAGCCTAGCGGGGGTACAGATACGCAGTATTTT.